The present T cell receptor (beta chain) was sequenced within a study of T cell responses to AZD1222 COVID-19 vaccine. Overall study context: Second-dose intervals of approximately 4 or approximately 12 weeks were pooled.

General observations from the study: As reported, nearly half of all spike-specific TCRs target variant regions that are unmutated. It was only a handful of AZD1222 recipients who were seropositive at baseline. Donors, mostly white British, included more females; clonal diversity was possibly underestimated.

There are a few counts of this clone. Its antigen is not identified. The CDR3 is 15 residues long. Germline CDR1 and CDR2: MNHNS and SASEGT. The V end was cut by 3 bases, the J end by 0 bases, with 12 bases between. Profiled with immunoSEQ multiplex PCR; TCRdb holds only in-frame clones, not every one. The profile shows just under 35,000 clones, 85% to 90% of them singletons. This specimen consisted of peripheral blood, obtained on day 0 of AZD1222 vaccination. This chain joins TRBV6-1 and TRBJ2-7; perhaps D is TRBD1 or TRBD2 (6 bases each). The source of this sequence is an adult in good health. The CDR3 DNA follows: TGTGCCAGCAGTGATCGACGGGGGCCCTCCTACGAGCAGTACTTC. This translates into CASSDRRGPSYEQYF.